This T cell receptor (beta chain) stems from a study of T cell repertoires in cytomegalovirus infection. Remarks on this clonotype: No antigen is known for it.

Trimming shortened V by 7 bases and J by 1 base, and 12 bases separated the two germline ends. Germline CDR1 SNHLY, CDR2 FYNNEI. This CDR3 spans 14 amino acids. TCRdb recomputed calls from the reads with MiXCR, one row per CDR3 protein. The sample holds some 590,000 distinct CDR3 sequences, almost 40% seen once. Whole-study results and caveats: In two of eight donors, the top clonotype was HLA-C-restricted CMV-specific.

The clonotype originates from a human donor in good health (CMV status not recorded). Some clones in this sample may be carry-over from other donors' samples. The material sequenced was cultured PBMCs, taken from culture after CMV antigen stimulation. The V gene is TRBV2, the J gene TRBJ2-3; either TRBD1 or TRBD2 may fit D (5 bases each). The CDR3 bases are TGTGCCAGCACCGGGGCGGGCCGCACAGATACGCAGTATTTT. This gives the protein CASTGAGRTDTQYF.